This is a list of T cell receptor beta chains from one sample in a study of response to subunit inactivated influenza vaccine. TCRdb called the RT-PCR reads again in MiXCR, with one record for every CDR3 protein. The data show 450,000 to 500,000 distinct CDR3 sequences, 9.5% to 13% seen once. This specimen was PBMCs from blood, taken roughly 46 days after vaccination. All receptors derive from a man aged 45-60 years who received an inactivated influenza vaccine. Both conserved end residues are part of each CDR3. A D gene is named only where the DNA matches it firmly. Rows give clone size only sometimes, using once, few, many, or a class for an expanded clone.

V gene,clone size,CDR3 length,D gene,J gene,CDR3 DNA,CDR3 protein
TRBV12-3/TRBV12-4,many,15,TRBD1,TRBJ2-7,TGTGCCAGCGTTAAGGGGACAGGGCTATCCTACGAGCAGTACTTC,CASVKGTGLSYEQYF
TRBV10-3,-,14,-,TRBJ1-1,TGTGCCATCAGTGAGTCCCCAGGTGACACTGAAGCTTTCTTT,CAISESPGDTEAFF
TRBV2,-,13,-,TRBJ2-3,TGTGCCAGCAGTGAATACGGCACAGATACGCAGTATTTT,CASSEYGTDTQYF
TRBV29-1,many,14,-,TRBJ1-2,TGCAGCGTAGAACCTGTGTTCCCTAACTATGGCTACACCTTC,CSVEPVFPNYGYTF
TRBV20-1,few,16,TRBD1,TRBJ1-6,TGCAGTGCTAGAGACCCGCGGACAGGGTATAATTCACCCCTCCACTTT,CSARDPRTGYNSPLHF
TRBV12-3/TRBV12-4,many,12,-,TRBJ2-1,TGTGCCAGCACTAAAGGGTTCAATGAGCAGTTCTTC,CASTKGFNEQFF
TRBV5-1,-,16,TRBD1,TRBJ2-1,TGCGCCATCAGCTTGTTAGGGACAGGTATGACCGATGAGCAGTTCTTC,CAISLLGTGMTDEQFF
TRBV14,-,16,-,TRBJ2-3,TGTGCCAGCAGCCATAACCGGGACGCGAGCACAGATACGCAGTATTTT,CASSHNRDASTDTQYF
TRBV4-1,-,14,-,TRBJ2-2,TGCGCCAGCAGCCAAAACCCGAACACCGGGGAGCTGTTTTTT,CASSQNPNTGELFF
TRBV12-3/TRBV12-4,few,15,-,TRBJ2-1,TGTGCCAGCAGTTCCCCCCGCGGGATCTACAATGAGCAGTTCTTC,CASSSPRGIYNEQFF
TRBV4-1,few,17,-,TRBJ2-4,TGCGCCAGCAGCCAAGATGCGTGGCGGATAGCCAAAAACATTCAGTACTTC,CASSQDAWRIAKNIQYF
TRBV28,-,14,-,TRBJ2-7,TGTGCCAGCCGACCGGTCCTCTTCTCCTACGAGCAGTACTTC,CASRPVLFSYEQYF
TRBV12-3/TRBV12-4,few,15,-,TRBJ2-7,TGTGCCAGCAGCTTACCCGAGGGTCGCTCCTACGAGCAGTACTTC,CASSLPEGRSYEQYF
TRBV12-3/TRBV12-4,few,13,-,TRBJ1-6,TGTGCCAGCAGTCCTCGGGTGGGTTCACCCCTCCACTTT,CASSPRVGSPLHF
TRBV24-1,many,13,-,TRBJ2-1,TGTGCCACCAGTCCTCGGGTCCGGGGTGAGCAGTTCTTC,CATSPRVRGEQFF
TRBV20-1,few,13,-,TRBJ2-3,TGCAGTGCTAGTTGGGTAGTCACAGATACGCAGTATTTT,CSASWVVTDTQYF
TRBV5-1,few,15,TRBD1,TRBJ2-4,TGCGCCAGCAGCCTGACAGGGAGAGCCAAAAACATTCAGTACTTC,CASSLTGRAKNIQYF
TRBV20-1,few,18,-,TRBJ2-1,TGCAGTGCTATGTCTGATACAGGATTATTTAGCTCCTACAATGAGCAGTTCTTC,CSAMSDTGLFSSYNEQFF